The entry that follows covers one T cell receptor (beta chain) sequence. V was cut by 4 bases and J by 10 bases, with 13 bases left in between. The germline V gene encodes CDR1 LNHDA and CDR2 SQIVND (reference sequence). The length of the CDR3 is 13 residues. This sample is part of a study of blood T cell repertoires in COVID-19. In the study overall: Sites across the United States, Italy and Spain contributed samples from acute and convalescent COVID-19. T cells, B-cell-depleted T cells, or PBMCs provided the cDNA or gDNA that served as material.

In the original analysis: Using reference gene primer amplification, nucleated cell counts were estimated. Data came from immunoSEQ multiplex PCR; TCRdb stores just in-frame clones and leaves some out. From that table come the V and J calls and clone size; the DNA was used to work out D and trimming. The sample includes 190,000 or so clones, over 75% of them seen just once. This TCR came from a man aged 35 to 55 with active or convalescent COVID-19. The chain carries TRBV19 and TRBJ2-2; no clear D gene. Material for sequencing was peripheral blood. CDR3 residues: CASSTQVPEELFF. DNA of the CDR3: TGTGCCAGTAGTACCCAGGTGCCTGAGGAGCTGTTTTTT. Filled out from reference TRBV19 and TRBJ2-2, the complete variable domain reads DGGITQSPKYLFRKEGQNVTLSCEQNLNHDAMYWYRQDPGQGLRLIYYSQIVNDFQKGDIAEGYSVSREKKESFPLTVTSAQKNPTAFYLCASSTQVPEELFFGEGSRLTVL.